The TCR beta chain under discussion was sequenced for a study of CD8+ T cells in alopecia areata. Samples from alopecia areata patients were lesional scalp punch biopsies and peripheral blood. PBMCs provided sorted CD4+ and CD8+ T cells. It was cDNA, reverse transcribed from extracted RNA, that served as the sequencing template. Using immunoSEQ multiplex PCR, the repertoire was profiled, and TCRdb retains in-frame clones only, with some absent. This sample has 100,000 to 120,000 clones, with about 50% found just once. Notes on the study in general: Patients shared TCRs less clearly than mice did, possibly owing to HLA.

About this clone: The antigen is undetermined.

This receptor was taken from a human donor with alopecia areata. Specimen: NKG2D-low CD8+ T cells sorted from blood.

The CDR3 here is CASSSGPYGYTF. CDR3 bases: TGTGCCAGCAGTTCGGGCCCATATGGCTACACCTTC. The chain links TRBV27 to TRBJ1-2; D gene uncertain. Germline V gene lookup returns CDR1 MNHEY and CDR2 SMNVEV (reference sequence). The V end lost 4 bases, the J end lost 5 bases, and 8 bases lay between the germline ends. The CDR3 length is 12 residues.